The rows below give T cell receptor beta chains drawn from one sample of a study of control samples from healthy donors and cancer patients. Data came from immunoSEQ multiplex PCR; TCRdb stores just in-frame clones and leaves some out. The sample holds under 150,000 clones, around nine tenths seen once. The sample consisted of blood. These receptors were taken from a woman between 70 and 85 years old in good health. Both conserved end residues are part of each CDR3. The order of the fields is J gene, D gene, V gene, clone size, CDR3 protein, CDR3 DNA. The D gene is left open where the match is weak. Some rows have no size entry. The others give once, few or many, or a class for an expanded clone.

TRBJ1-2 TRBD1 TRBV5-4 NA CASSLGGTGGYPGYTF TGTGCCAGCAGCTTGGGGGGGACAGGGGGCTATCCTGGCTACACCTTC
TRBJ1-2 NA TRBV2 NA CASSEALRARGGYTF NA
TRBJ1-1 TRBD1 TRBV18 NA CASSPPGAGGLRYTEAFF TGTGCCAGCTCACCGCCCGGGGCAGGGGGATTGAGGTACACTGAAGCTTTCTTT
TRBJ1-4 NA TRBV5-4 NA CASSPDQRVEKLFF TGTGCCAGCAGCCCGGATCAGCGGGTTGAAAAACTGTTTTTT
TRBJ1-1 NA TRBV24-1 NA CATSDFWAFF TGTGCCACCAGTGATTTCTGGGCTTTCTTT
TRBJ1-4 NA TRBV2 NA CASRAGVPNEKLFF TGTGCCAGCAGAGCCGGGGTGCCTAATGAAAAACTGTTTTTT
TRBJ1-5 NA TRBV19 NA CASSIGGAVGSQPQHF TGTGCCAGTAGTATCGGAGGGGCAGTAGGGTCTCAGCCCCAGCATTTT
TRBJ1-5 NA TRBV5-8 NA CASSFPNNQPQHF TGTGCCAGCAGCTTCCCGAACAATCAGCCCCAGCATTTT
TRBJ1-1 NA TRBV7-9 many CASSPRTALNTEAFF TGTGCCAGCAGCCCAAGGACAGCCTTGAACACTGAAGCTTTCTTT
TRBJ1-2 TRBD1 TRBV9 NA CASSAGDRENYGYTF TGTGCCAGCAGCGCAGGGGACAGGGAGAACTATGGCTACACCTTC
TRBJ2-5 TRBD2 TRBV4-2 NA CASSQDRQRGQETQYF TGTGCCAGCAGCCAAGATCGGCAGCGGGGCCAAGAGACCCAGTACTTC
TRBJ2-2 TRBD2 TRBV3-1/TRBV3-2 NA CASSHPVLAGARPPGELFF TGTGCCAGCAGCCATCCGGTACTAGCGGGGGCAAGACCCCCCGGGGAGCTGTTTTTT